The 13 T cell receptor beta chains below were found in one sample sequenced in a study of CD8+CD57+ T cells in acquired aplastic anemia. Individuals selected for sequencing had exhibited CD8+CD57+ cell expansion on flow cytometry. TCR beta VDJ and CDR3 profiling used genomic DNA as template. TCRdb itself ran the reads through MiXCR, one entry per CDR3 protein. The table includes 150,000 to 180,000 distinct CDR3 sequences, approximately 52% detected once. The sample was sorted CD4+, CD8+, or CD8+CD57+ T cells (not recorded which) from PBMCs. Source of these receptors: a human donor with aplastic anemia.

The rearrangement joins TRBV12-3 or TRBV12-4 to TRBJ1-6; no reliable D call. The germline V and J ends were trimmed by 3 bases and 7 bases, with 7 bases remaining between them. The CDR3 contains 13 residues. The CDR3 loop is CASSFRPNSPLHF. In DNA form, the CDR3 reads TGTGCCAGCAGTTTTAGGCCCAATTCACCCCTCCACTTT.

This clonotype was recorded at least ten times. The rearrangement uses TRBV7-2 and TRBJ2-7; D unresolved. The germline V and J ends were trimmed by 2 bases and 7 bases, with 9 bases remaining between them. This CDR3 spans 12 amino acids. CDR1 is SGHTA, CDR2 FQGNSA, per germline. CDR3 DNA sequence: TGTGCCAGCAGCTTACTGCCCCCAGAGCAGTACTTC. This gives the protein CASSLLPPEQYF.

This clonotype appeared a few times. One end of the junction fails to match germline, which may point to a read error. The CDR3, as DNA: TGCGCCAGCGGCTTTGATTTGGGCACTGAAGCTTTCTTT. Its translation: CASGFDLGTEAFF. This chain uses TRBV5-1 with TRBJ1-1; no reliable D call. CDR1 and CDR2 from the germline V gene are SGHRS and YFSETQ. The CDR3 has 13 amino acids.

This clonotype was observed a handful of times. This chain joins TRBV11-2 and TRBJ2-7; D is perhaps TRBD2 (5 bases). CDR3 length: 14 amino acids. Germline CDR1 reads SGHAT; CDR2 reads FQNNGV. Trimming removed 1 base from V and 6 bases from J, with 13 bases in between. CDR3 coding DNA: TGTGCCAGCAGCTTAGCTAGGGCTAGCCGCGAGCAGTACTTC. Amino acid sequence: CASSLARASREQYF.

In the case of this clonotype: This may come from a read error, since a much larger clone is one base off. This rearrangement joins TRBV6-1 to TRBJ1-1; D possibly corresponds to TRBD1 (6 bases). The CDR3 runs to 13 residues. Germline V gene lookup returns CDR1 MNHNS and CDR2 SASEGT. The CDR3 DNA follows: TGTACCAGCAGGGAACAGGGAGGTCCTGAAGCTTTCTTT. It encodes CTSREQGGPEAFF.

The chain has TRBV5-1 and TRBJ1-6; TRBD1 agrees at 7 bases. V dropped 0 bases and J dropped 9; count of bases not matched to a gene: 3. CDR1 and CDR2 (germline): SGHRS, YFSETQ. This CDR3 comprises 14 residues. This CDR3 is CASSLGQGTSPLHF. The CDR3 DNA reads TGCGCCAGCAGCTTGGGACAGGGCACTTCACCCCTCCACTTT. Based on the CDR3 plus reference TRBV5-1 and TRBJ1-6, the full variable domain is KAGVTQTPRYLIKTRGQQVTLSCSPISGHRSVSWYQQTPGQGLQFLFEYFSETQRNKGNFPGRFSGRQFSNSRSEMNVSTLELGDSALYLCASSLGQGTSPLHFGNGTRLTVT.

This clonotype was found many times. The J gene is TRBJ2-7, the V gene TRBV12-3 or TRBV12-4, with 7 bases matching TRBD2. This CDR3 is 14 amino acids long. V lost 0 bases to trimming and J lost 1 base; unmatched junction nucleotides: 0. CDR3 protein: CASSLAGLSYEQYF. The CDR3, as DNA: TGTGCCAGCAGTTTAGCGGGACTATCCTACGAGCAGTACTTC.

This chain connects TRBV2 to TRBJ2-5; 9 bases are a match to TRBD2. CDR3 length: 17 residues. V lost 4 bases, J lost 4 bases, and 13 bases stayed unmatched. The germline gives CDR1 SNHLY, CDR2 FYNNEI. The CDR3 here is CASSANLAGYSPETQYF. The CDR3 DNA follows: TGTGCCAGCAGTGCCAACCTAGCGGGGTACTCGCCAGAGACCCAGTACTTC.

The chain employs TRBV20-1 and TRBJ1-1; D gene uncertain. Germline CDR1 DFQATT, CDR2 SNEGSKA (reference sequence). The CDR3 has 12 residues. Between the trimmed V and J ends, which lost 3 bases and 6 bases, there was a span of 11 bases. CDR3 sequence reads: CSARDGDAEAFF. CDR3 in DNA: TGCAGTGCTAGGGACGGGGATGCTGAAGCTTTCTTT.

Worth noting for this clonotype: The junction does not match germline at one end; this may be a read error. The J gene is TRBJ2-7, the V gene TRBV20-1; tentative D call: TRBD1 (6 bases). The CDR3 extends over 12 amino acids. Germline-derived CDR1 and CDR2 are DFQATT and SNEGSKA (reference sequence). CDR3 DNA: TGCAGCGCAAGGGACAAAGCCTACGAGCATTACTTC. It specifies CSARDKAYEHYF.

Ten or more counts support this clonotype. The V gene is TRBV12-3 or TRBV12-4, the J gene TRBJ2-1; 7 nucleotides line up with TRBD1. The CDR3 is made up of 11 amino acids. V shed 6 bases and J 13 bases; nucleotides not matched to a gene: 6. The CDR3: CASRTGQEQFF. The CDR3 DNA reads TGTGCCAGCAGGACCGGACAGGAACAGTTCTTC.

CDR3 residues: CASSADRNLYGYTF. The CDR3 region has the DNA TGTGCCAGCAGTGCGGACAGAAATCTCTATGGCTACACCTTC. The rearrangement joins TRBV12-3 or TRBV12-4 to TRBJ1-2; a weak D match, TRBD1 (6 bases). V was pared by 5 bases and J by 4 bases, with 14 bases between. CDR3 length: 14 residues.

The rearrangement uses TRBV10-3 and TRBJ1-1; D remains unclear. The CDR3 spans 12 residues. CDR1 is ENHRY, CDR2 SYGVKD, per germline. V was cut by 4 bases and J by 7 bases, with 10 bases left in between. CDR3 residues: CAISARGDEAFF. Written as DNA, the CDR3 is TGTGCCATCAGTGCTCGGGGTGATGAAGCTTTCTTT.